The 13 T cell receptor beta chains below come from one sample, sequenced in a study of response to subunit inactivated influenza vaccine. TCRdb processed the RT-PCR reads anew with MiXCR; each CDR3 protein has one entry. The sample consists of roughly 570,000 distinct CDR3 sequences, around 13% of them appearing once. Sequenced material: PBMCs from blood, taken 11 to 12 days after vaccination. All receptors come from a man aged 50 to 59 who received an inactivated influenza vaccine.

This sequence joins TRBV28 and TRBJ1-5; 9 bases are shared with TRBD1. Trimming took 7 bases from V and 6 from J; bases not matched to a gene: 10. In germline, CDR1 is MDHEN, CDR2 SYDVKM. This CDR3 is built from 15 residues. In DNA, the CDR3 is TGTGCCAGCAAACAAGGGACAGGGAGTTCTCAGCCCCAGCATTTT. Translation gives CASKQGTGSSQPQHF.

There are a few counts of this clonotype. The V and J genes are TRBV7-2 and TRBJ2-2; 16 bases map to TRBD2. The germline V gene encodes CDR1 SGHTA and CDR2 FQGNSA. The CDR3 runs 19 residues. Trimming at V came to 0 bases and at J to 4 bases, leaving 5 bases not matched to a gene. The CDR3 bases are TGTGCCAGCAGCTTAGCCGCGGGACTAGCGGGAGGGTTCACCGGGGAGCTGTTTTTT. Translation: CASSLAAGLAGGFTGELFF.

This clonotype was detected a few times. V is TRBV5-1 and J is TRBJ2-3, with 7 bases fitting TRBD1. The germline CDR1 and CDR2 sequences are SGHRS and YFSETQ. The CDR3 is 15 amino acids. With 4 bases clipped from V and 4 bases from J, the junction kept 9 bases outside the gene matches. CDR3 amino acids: CASSPGGSAADTQYF. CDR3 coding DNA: TGCGCCAGCAGCCCAGGGGGTTCAGCCGCAGATACGCAGTATTTT.

For the CDR3, the DNA is TGTGCCAGCAGTCTGGGTCCCGGTGCTCGGGGCTACACCTTC. The encoded protein is CASSLGPGARGYTF. The chain combines TRBV12-3 or TRBV12-4 with TRBJ1-2; D remains ambiguous. The CDR3 contains 14 residues. V was cut by 5 bases and J by 8 bases, with 18 bases left in between.

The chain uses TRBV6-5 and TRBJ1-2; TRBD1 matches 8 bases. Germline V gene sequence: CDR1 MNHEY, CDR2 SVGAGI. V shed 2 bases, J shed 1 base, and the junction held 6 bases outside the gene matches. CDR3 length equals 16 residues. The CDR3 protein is CASSYRGQGINYGYTF. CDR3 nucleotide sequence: TGTGCCAGCAGTTACCGAGGACAGGGCATTAACTATGGCTACACCTTC.

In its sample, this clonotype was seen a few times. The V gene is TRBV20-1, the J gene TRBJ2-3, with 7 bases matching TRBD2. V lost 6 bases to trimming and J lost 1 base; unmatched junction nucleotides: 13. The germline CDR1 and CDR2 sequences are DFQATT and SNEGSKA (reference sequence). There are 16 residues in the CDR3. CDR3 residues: CSAGGSGISGTDTQYF. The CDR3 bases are TGCAGTGCGGGGGGGAGCGGGATCTCGGGCACAGATACGCAGTATTTT.

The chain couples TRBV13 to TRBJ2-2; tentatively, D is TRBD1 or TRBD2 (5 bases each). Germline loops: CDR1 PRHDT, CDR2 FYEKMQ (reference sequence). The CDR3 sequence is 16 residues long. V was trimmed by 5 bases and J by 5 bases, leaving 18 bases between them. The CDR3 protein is CASSPPAPGPTGELFF. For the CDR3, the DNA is TGTGCCAGCAGCCCGCCAGCTCCGGGACCTACCGGGGAGCTGTTTTTT.

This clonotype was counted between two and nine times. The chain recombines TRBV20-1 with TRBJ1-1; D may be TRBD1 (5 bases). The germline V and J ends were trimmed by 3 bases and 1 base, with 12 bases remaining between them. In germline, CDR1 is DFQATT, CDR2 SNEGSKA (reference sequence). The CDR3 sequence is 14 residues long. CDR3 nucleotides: TGCAGTGCTAGGACCGGGACCTGGAACACTGAAGCTTTCTTT. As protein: CSARTGTWNTEAFF.

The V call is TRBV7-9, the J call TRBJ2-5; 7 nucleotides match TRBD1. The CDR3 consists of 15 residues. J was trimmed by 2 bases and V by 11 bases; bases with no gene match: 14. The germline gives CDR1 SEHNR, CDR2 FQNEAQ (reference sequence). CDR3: CAALEMGQPQETQYF. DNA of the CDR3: TGTGCCGCGCTCGAGATGGGACAGCCTCAAGAGACCCAGTACTTC.

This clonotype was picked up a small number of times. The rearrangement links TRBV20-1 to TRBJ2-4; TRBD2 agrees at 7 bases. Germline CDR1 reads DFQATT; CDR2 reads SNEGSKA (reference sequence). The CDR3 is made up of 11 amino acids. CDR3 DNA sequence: TGCGGTACTTCTCCGGGAGGCATTCAGTACTTC. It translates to CGTSPGGIQYF.

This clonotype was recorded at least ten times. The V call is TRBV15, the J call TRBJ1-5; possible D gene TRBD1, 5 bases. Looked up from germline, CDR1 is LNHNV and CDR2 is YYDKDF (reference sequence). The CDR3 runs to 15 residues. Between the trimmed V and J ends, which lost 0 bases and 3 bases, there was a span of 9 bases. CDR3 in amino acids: CATSRDPGTNQPQHF. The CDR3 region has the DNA TGTGCCACCAGCAGAGATCCAGGGACCAATCAGCCCCAGCATTTT.

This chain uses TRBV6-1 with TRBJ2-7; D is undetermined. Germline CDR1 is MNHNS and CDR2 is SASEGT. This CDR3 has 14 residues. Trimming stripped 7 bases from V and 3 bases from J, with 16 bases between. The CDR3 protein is CASTRAVHGYEQYF. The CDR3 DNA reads TGTGCCAGCACCCGGGCCGTCCATGGCTACGAGCAGTACTTC.

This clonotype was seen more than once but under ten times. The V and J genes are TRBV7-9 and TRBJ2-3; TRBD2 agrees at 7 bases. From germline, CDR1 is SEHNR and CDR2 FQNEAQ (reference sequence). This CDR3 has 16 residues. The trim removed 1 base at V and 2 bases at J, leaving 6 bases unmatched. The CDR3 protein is CASSLGAGVLTDTQYF. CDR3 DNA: TGTGCCAGCAGCTTAGGGGCGGGAGTTCTCACAGATACGCAGTATTTT.